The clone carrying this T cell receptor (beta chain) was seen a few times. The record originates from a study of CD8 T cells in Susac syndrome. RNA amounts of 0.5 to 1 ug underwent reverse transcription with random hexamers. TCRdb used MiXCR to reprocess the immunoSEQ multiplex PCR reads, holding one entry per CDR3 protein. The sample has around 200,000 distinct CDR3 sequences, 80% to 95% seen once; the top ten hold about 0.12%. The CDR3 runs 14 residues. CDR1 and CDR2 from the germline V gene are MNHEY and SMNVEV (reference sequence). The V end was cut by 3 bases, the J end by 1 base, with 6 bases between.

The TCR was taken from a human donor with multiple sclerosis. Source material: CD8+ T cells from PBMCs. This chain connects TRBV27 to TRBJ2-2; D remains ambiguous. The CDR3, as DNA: TGTGCCAGCAGTTTGGCCCAGAACACCGGGGAGCTGTTTTTT. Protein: CASSLAQNTGELFF.